A single sample is the source of the 17 T cell receptor beta chains below, sequenced in a study of shared clonotypes between healthy human individuals. Clones were read by immunoSEQ multiplex PCR, and TCRdb kept only the in-frame ones, dropping some. The sample comprises approximately 500,000 clones, roughly 78% of which are singletons, and 10% to 15% rests with the top ten. Sequenced material: PBMCs. The receptor set was obtained from a middle-aged woman in good health. Some clones in this sample may be carry-over from other donors' samples.

The chain has TRBV19 and TRBJ1-1; TRBD1 aligns across 7 bases. Trimming removed 7 bases from V and 0 bases from J; junction bases left unmatched: 5. The CDR3 spans 14 residues. The V gene's germline CDR1 is LNHDA and CDR2 SQIVND (reference sequence). CDR3 loop: CASIRQGMNTEAFF. The CDR3 bases are TGTGCCAGTATCAGACAGGGCATGAACACTGAAGCTTTCTTT.

The chain couples TRBV28 to TRBJ2-1; TRBD1 aligns across 7 bases. CDR3 size: 14 residues. The V gene end was trimmed by 7 bases and the J gene end by 9 bases; junction bases not matched to a gene: 12. Germline V CDR1 and CDR2: MDHEN, SYDVKM. The CDR3 nucleotides are TGTGCCAGCAAGACAGGGATTGGTATCGGTGAGCAGTTCTTC. This codes for CASKTGIGIGEQFF.

CDR3 bases: TGTGCCAGCAGACTCGACTATGCGGGAGGGGCTGAGACCCAGTACTTC. Protein sequence: CASRLDYAGGAETQYF. The rearrangement links TRBV28 to TRBJ2-5; 9 bases match TRBD2. Germline values: CDR1 MDHEN, CDR2 SYDVKM. Unmatched junction bases numbered 13, after V lost 6 bases and J lost 5 bases. CDR3 length equals 16 residues. The full variable domain, with the rest looked up from reference TRBV28 and TRBJ2-5, is DVKVTQSSRYLVKRTGEKVFLECVQDMDHENMFWYRQDPGLGLRLIYFSYDVKMKEKGDIPEGYSVSREKKERFSLILESASTNQTSMYLCASRLDYAGGAETQYFGPGTRLLVL.

This chain connects TRBV4-2 to TRBJ2-7, with 10 bases matching TRBD2. The V gene end was trimmed by 0 bases and the J gene end by 3 bases; junction bases not matched to a gene: 5. Germline CDR1 LGHNA, CDR2 YNFKEQ. The CDR3 spans 16 residues. CDR3: CASSQDSASGSYEQYF. The CDR3 DNA follows: TGTGCCAGCAGCCAAGATTCGGCTAGCGGGAGCTACGAGCAGTACTTC.

This clone was counted a single time. This same CDR3 is encoded by further DNA sequences in the sample. The chain combines TRBV27 with TRBJ1-5; the D gene is possibly TRBD1 (6 bases). Germline loops: CDR1 MNHEY, CDR2 SMNVEV (reference sequence). V gave up 0 bases and J gave up 4 bases, with 7 bases separating them. CDR3 length: 14 amino acids. CDR3 in amino acids: CASSLSQGNQPQHF. As DNA, the CDR3 is TGTGCCAGCAGTTTATCACAGGGTAATCAGCCCCAGCATTTT.

This clone appeared once. V and J are TRBV7-2 and TRBJ2-1; 7 bases are a match to TRBD2. CDR3 length equals 14 residues. V was clipped by 5 bases and J by 5 bases; unmatched bases: 6. Per the germline V gene, CDR1 is SGHTA and CDR2 is FQGNSA. DNA for the CDR3: TGTGCCAGCAGCCCCGGACTAGTCCACAATGAGCAGTTCTTC. It yields the protein CASSPGLVHNEQFF.

The rearrangement joins TRBV6-1 to TRBJ2-7; no reliable D call. V was shortened by 5 bases and J by 2 bases, with 7 bases between the two germline ends. Germline V CDR1 and CDR2: MNHNS, SASEGT. The CDR3 is made up of 12 amino acids. For the CDR3, the DNA is TGTGCCAGCAGTCGCGGAACCTACGAGCAGTACTTC. This sequence encodes CASSRGTYEQYF.

The chain employs TRBV7-8 and TRBJ2-2; no clear D gene. The CDR3 spans 14 residues. Germline CDR1 SGHVS, CDR2 FQNEAQ. V was trimmed by 4 bases and J by 3 bases, leaving 9 bases between them. This chain's CDR3 is CASSWDRDTGELFF. CDR3 coding DNA: TGTGCCAGCAGCTGGGATCGGGACACCGGGGAGCTGTTTTTT. Together with reference TRBV7-8 and TRBJ2-2, the CDR3 gives the full variable domain: GAGVSQSPRYKVAKRGQDVALRCDPISGHVSLFWYQQALGQGPEFLTYFQNEAQLDKSGLPSDRFFAERPEGSVSTLKIQRTQQEDSAVYLCASSWDRDTGELFFGEGSRLTVL.

The V call is TRBV28, the J call TRBJ2-7; 13 nucleotides agree with TRBD2. Per the germline V gene, CDR1 is MDHEN and CDR2 is SYDVKM. The length of the CDR3 is 17 residues. Germline trimming cut 6 bases from V and 7 bases from J; bases unmatched to any gene: 15. The CDR3 sequence: CASSYKFTSGRAGEQYF. The CDR3 nucleotides read TGTGCCAGCAGCTACAAATTCACTAGCGGGAGGGCCGGGGAGCAGTACTTC. Variable domain in full (rest from reference TRBV28 and TRBJ2-7): DVKVTQSSRYLVKRTGEKVFLECVQDMDHENMFWYRQDPGLGLRLIYFSYDVKMKEKGDIPEGYSVSREKKERFSLILESASTNQTSMYLCASSYKFTSGRAGEQYFGPGTRLTVT.

The chain employs TRBV5-6 and TRBJ2-5; 7 bases align to TRBD1. The CDR3 runs to 16 residues. Germline CDR1 and CDR2: SGHDT and YYEEEE. Germline trimming cut 1 base from V and 0 bases from J; bases unmatched to any gene: 6. The CDR3 reads CASSLIGGGYQETQYF. The CDR3 coding sequence is TGTGCCAGCAGCTTGATAGGGGGCGGTTACCAAGAGACCCAGTACTTC.

This clone was picked up a small number of times. The V gene is TRBV30, the J gene TRBJ1-1; D is perhaps TRBD1 (6 bases). The CDR3 length is 13 residues. V shed 4 bases and J shed 0 bases, with 9 bases lying between them. Germline CDR1 and CDR2: GTSNPN and SVGIG (reference sequence). CDR3 region: CAWNRALNTEAFF. The CDR3 nucleotides read TGTGCCTGGAACAGGGCCCTGAACACTGAAGCTTTCTTT.

The chain recombines TRBV4-2 with TRBJ2-1; 7 positions match TRBD1. The length of the CDR3 is 15 residues. Per germline, CDR1 LGHNA and CDR2 YNFKEQ. V lost 4 bases and J lost 7; bases outside the gene matches: 10. This CDR3 is CASSPRTGESNEQFF. CDR3 DNA: TGTGCCAGCAGCCCAAGAACAGGGGAGTCGAATGAGCAGTTCTTC.

The genes are TRBV11-2 and TRBJ2-1; D gene ambiguous. V lost 9 bases to trimming and J lost 9 bases, with 18 bases between them. The germline V gene has CDR1 SGHAT and CDR2 FQNNGV. This CDR3 is built from 13 residues. CDR3 residues: CASTRTEAFEQFF. The DNA for the CDR3 is TGTGCCAGTACCCGTACCGAGGCCTTTGAGCAGTTCTTC.

The genes are TRBV18 and TRBJ1-1, with 7 bases that match TRBD1. This CDR3 has 14 amino acids. Per germline, CDR1 KGHSH and CDR2 LQKENI. The V segment lost 4 bases and the J segment 4 bases; nucleotides outside the gene matches: 6. The DNA of the CDR3 is TGTGCCAGCTCACGAACAGGGGAGGGCACTGAAGCTTTCTTT. Residues: CASSRTGEGTEAFF.

CDR3 nucleotide sequence: TGTGCCAGCAGTTTGCCCGGCGGAAGCAATGAGCAGTTCTTC. Its translation: CASSLPGGSNEQFF. The chain links TRBV28 to TRBJ2-1; D is unresolved. Germline CDR1 MDHEN, CDR2 SYDVKM. The CDR3 runs 14 residues. V was cut by 3 bases and J by 6 bases, with 12 bases left in between.

The V gene is TRBV10-3, the J gene TRBJ2-7, with 11 bases that match TRBD1. The CDR3 sequence is 12 residues long. V was pared by 10 bases and J by 4 bases, with 3 bases of the junction left unmatched. CDR1 is ENHRY and CDR2 is SYGVKD in the germline V gene. CDR3 in DNA: TGTGCCAACGGACAGGGGGCTTACGAGCAGTACTTC. Its protein is CANGQGAYEQYF.

The chain links TRBV28 to TRBJ2-2; 9 nucleotides align to TRBD1. From germline, CDR1 is MDHEN and CDR2 SYDVKM. The CDR3 loop spans 14 amino acids. V shed 9 bases, J shed 5 bases, and the junction held 7 bases outside the gene matches. The CDR3 reads CASKIQGATGELFF. For the CDR3, the DNA is TGTGCCAGTAAAATACAGGGGGCGACCGGGGAGCTGTTTTTT.